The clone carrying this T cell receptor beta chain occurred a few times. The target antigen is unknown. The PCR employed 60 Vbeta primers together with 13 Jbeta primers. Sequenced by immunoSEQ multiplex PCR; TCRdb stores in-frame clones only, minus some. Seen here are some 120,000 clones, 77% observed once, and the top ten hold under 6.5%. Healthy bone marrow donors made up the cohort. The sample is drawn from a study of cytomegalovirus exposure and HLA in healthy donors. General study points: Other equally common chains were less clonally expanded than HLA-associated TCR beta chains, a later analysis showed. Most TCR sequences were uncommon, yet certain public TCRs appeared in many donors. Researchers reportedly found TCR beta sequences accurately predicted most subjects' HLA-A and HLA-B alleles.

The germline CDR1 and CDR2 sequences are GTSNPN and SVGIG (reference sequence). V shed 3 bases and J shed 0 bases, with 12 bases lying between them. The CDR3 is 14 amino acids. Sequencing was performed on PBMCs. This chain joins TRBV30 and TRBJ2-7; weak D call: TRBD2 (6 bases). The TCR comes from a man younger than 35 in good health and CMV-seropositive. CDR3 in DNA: TGTGCCTGGAGGGACTACGAAAACTCCTACGAGCAGTACTTC. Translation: CAWRDYENSYEQYF.